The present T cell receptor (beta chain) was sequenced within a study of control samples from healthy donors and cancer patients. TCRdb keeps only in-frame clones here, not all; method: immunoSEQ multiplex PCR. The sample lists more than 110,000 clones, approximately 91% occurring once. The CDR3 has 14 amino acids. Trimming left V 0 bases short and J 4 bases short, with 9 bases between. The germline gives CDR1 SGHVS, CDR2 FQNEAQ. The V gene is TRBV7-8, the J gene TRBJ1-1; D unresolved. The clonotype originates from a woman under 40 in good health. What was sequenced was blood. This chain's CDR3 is CASSLATIPTEAFF. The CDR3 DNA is TGTGCCAGCAGCTTAGCCACAATCCCCACTGAAGCTTTCTTT. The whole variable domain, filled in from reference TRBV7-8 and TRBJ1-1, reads GAGVSQSPRYKVAKRGQDVALRCDPISGHVSLFWYQQALGQGPEFLTYFQNEAQLDKSGLPSDRFFAERPEGSVSTLKIQRTQQEDSAVYLCASSLATIPTEAFFGQGTRLTVV.